This T cell receptor beta chain stems from a study of radiotherapy plus CTLA-4 blockade in lung cancer. In the study overall: An objective response was seen in around a sixth of patients, and disease control in about 31%.

Study-level points and caveats: Dynamics of early blood T cell clones, together with interferon-beta, were reportedly the best predictors of response. Subsequent to radiotherapy plus ipilimumab, tumor-derived TCR clones underwent expansion in blood.

This clone showed up just a few times. Its antigen is still unknown. The CDR3 totals 17 residues. J gave up 2 bases and V 3 bases, and 5 bases lay outside the gene matches. Germline CDR1 SGHVS, CDR2 FQNEAQ. Profiled with immunoSEQ multiplex PCR; TCRdb holds only in-frame clones, not every one. The sample records about 45,000 clones, roughly 63% being singletons. The sequence was obtained from a human donor with non-small cell lung cancer who had a partial response to radiotherapy plus ipilimumab. The source was peripheral blood, collected from a patient treated with radiotherapy plus ipilimumab. The gene calls are TRBV7-8 and TRBJ2-1, with 12 bases fitting TRBD2. In nucleotides, the CDR3 is TGTGCCAGCAGCTTGCGGACTAGCGGGACTACCTACAATGAGCAGTTCTTC. Translating gives CASSLRTSGTTYNEQFF.